The 22 T cell receptor beta chains below come from one sample, sequenced in a study of graft-versus-host responses after intestinal transplantation. Assay used: immunoSEQ multiplex PCR; TCRdb lists only in-frame clones, some missing. This sample has more than 20,000 clones, with 70% to 90% found just once. This specimen was PBMCs, taken approximately 450 days after intestinal transplant. The origin of the receptors is a human patient who received an intestinal transplant, so some T cells may come from the graft donor.

V usage is TRBV10-1 and J usage is TRBJ2-7; D possibly uses TRBD1 or TRBD2 (5 bases each). Germline CDR1 is WNHNN and CDR2 is SYGVQD (reference sequence). Trimming pared 5 bases from V and 5 bases from J, leaving 13 bases between. The CDR3 length is 13 residues. In DNA form, the CDR3 reads TGCGCCAGCAGTTGGGACCGAGTGGACGAGCAGTACTTC. Protein product: CASSWDRVDEQYF.

This clone has a single count. The CDR3 protein is CSVGQRTRGRFVYGYTF. CDR3 bases: TGCAGCGTTGGCCAGAGAACCAGGGGGCGCTTTGTCTATGGCTACACCTTC. This chain joins TRBV29-1 and TRBJ1-2; TRBD1 agrees at 8 bases. Germline-derived CDR1 and CDR2 are SQVTM and ANQGSEA. The CDR3 contains 17 residues. Losses at the gene ends were 4 bases for V and 4 bases for J; bases not matched to a gene: 17.

The V call is TRBV6-1, the J call TRBJ2-3; TRBD1 matches at 7 bases. J lost 4 bases, V lost 6 bases, and 7 bases had no gene match. The CDR3 covers 14 residues. Germline CDR1 is MNHNS and CDR2 is SASEGT. The DNA for the CDR3 is TGTGCCAGCAGACAAACACAGGGGCCAGATACGCAGTATTTT. Its protein is CASRQTQGPDTQYF.

The V gene is TRBV4-1, the J gene TRBJ1-1; D perhaps matches TRBD1 (5 bases). Germline assignment: CDR1 MGHRA and CDR2 YSYEKL. The CDR3 loop spans 16 amino acids. V lost 0 bases to trimming and J lost 5 bases, with 16 bases between them. CDR3 nucleotides: TGCGCCAGCAGCCAAGAGCTCGGGGCTACGGGGACTGAAGCTTTCTTT. Its protein is CASSQELGATGTEAFF.

The V gene is TRBV6-1, the J gene TRBJ2-1; 9 positions agree with TRBD2. Looked up from germline, CDR1 is MNHNS and CDR2 is SASEGT. The CDR3 runs 15 residues. V gave up 2 bases and J gave up 8 bases; unmatched junction bases: 7. The CDR3 loop reads CASSERVAGDHEQFF. CDR3 bases: TGTGCCAGCAGTGAAAGGGTAGCGGGAGACCATGAGCAGTTCTTC.

The chain recombines TRBV28 with TRBJ2-7; unclear D gene. V lost 2 bases and J 3 bases, leaving 5 bases between the germline ends. CDR1 and CDR2 (germline): MDHEN, SYDVKM. The CDR3 spans 12 residues. CDR3 amino acids: CASSLPGYEQYF. The CDR3 DNA follows: TGTGCCAGCAGTTTACCCGGCTACGAGCAGTACTTC.

The rearrangement joins TRBV14 to TRBJ2-3; 9 bases align to TRBD1. Trimming at V came to 9 bases and at J to 3 bases, leaving 7 bases not matched to a gene. The germline gives CDR1 SGHDN, CDR2 FVKESK. The length of the CDR3 is 14 residues. The CDR3 sequence: CARLDRGSTDTQYF. CDR3 nucleotides: TGTGCCAGATTAGACAGGGGGAGTACAGATACGCAGTATTTT.

The J gene is TRBJ1-1, the V gene TRBV11-3, with a possible D match to TRBD1 (6 bases). The CDR3 loop spans 15 amino acids. Trimming cost V 2 bases and J 3 bases, with 13 bases left between them. Germline V lookup: CDR1 SGHNT, CDR2 YENEEA. The CDR3 sequence: CASSLYREGHTEAFF. CDR3 in DNA: TGTGCCAGCAGCTTATACAGGGAAGGGCACACTGAAGCTTTCTTT.

The rearrangement joins TRBV4-1 to TRBJ2-1; TRBD1 matches 9 bases. The CDR3 sequence is 15 residues long. Germline V lookup: CDR1 MGHRA, CDR2 YSYEKL. With 0 bases clipped from V and 10 bases from J, the junction kept 7 bases outside the gene matches. CDR3 protein: CASSQDKGQGREQFF. CDR3 DNA: TGCGCCAGCAGCCAAGATAAGGGACAGGGCAGGGAGCAGTTCTTC.

This clone has only one observation. J is TRBJ2-7 and V is TRBV27; no reliable D call. Germline-derived CDR1 and CDR2 are MNHEY and SMNVEV (reference sequence). The V end lost 0 bases, the J end lost 2 bases, and 11 bases lay between the germline ends. The CDR3 is made up of 15 amino acids. The CDR3 DNA reads TGTGCCAGCAGTTTATCGAACAGTTCCCCCTACGAGCAGTACTTC. Protein: CASSLSNSSPYEQYF.

This clone was found a few times. V usage is TRBV6-5 and J usage is TRBJ1-3; D call uncertain. CDR1 and CDR2 from the germline V gene are MNHEY and SVGAGI. The CDR3 loop spans 15 amino acids. Trimming removed 5 bases from V and 0 bases from J, with 11 bases in between. Here the CDR3 DNA reads TGTGCCAGCAGTCAAACAGAGTACTCTGGAAACACCATATATTTT. It translates to CASSQTEYSGNTIYF.

V is TRBV30 and J is TRBJ2-1; 10 bases align to TRBD2. Germline V gene lookup returns CDR1 GTSNPN and CDR2 SVGIG (reference sequence). The V and J ends lost 8 bases and 8 bases, in that order; junction bases with no gene match: 15. This CDR3 contains 15 residues. CDR3 nucleotide sequence: TGTGCCGGGGACAGCAGGGCTAGCGGGAGTTATGAGCAGTTCTTC. Its translation is CAGDSRASGSYEQFF.

This chain connects TRBV4-2 to TRBJ2-4; D gene ambiguous. Germline CDR1 reads LGHNA; CDR2 reads YNFKEQ. The CDR3 is made up of 17 amino acids. The V end was cut by 0 bases, the J end by 6 bases, with 18 bases between. CDR3 coding DNA: TGTGCCAGCAGCCAAGACCTCCCGTCGGTAGCTCGAAACATTCAGTACTTC. It is translated as CASSQDLPSVARNIQYF.

The chain recombines TRBV7-3 with TRBJ2-2, with D perhaps being TRBD1 or TRBD2 (5 bases each). V lost 4 bases, J lost 3 bases, and 9 bases lay in between. Germline V gene data show CDR1 as SGHTA and CDR2 as FQGTGA. The CDR3 extends over 14 amino acids. The CDR3 spells CASSYGAHTGELFF. The CDR3 nucleotides are TGTGCCAGCAGCTACGGGGCACACACCGGGGAGCTGTTTTTT. Full variable domain (missing parts from reference TRBV7-3 and TRBJ2-2): GAGVSQTPSNKVTEKGKYVELRCDPISGHTALYWYRQSLGQGPEFLIYFQGTGAADDSGLPNDRFFAVRPEGSVSTLKIQRTERGDSAVYLCASSYGAHTGELFFGEGSRLTVL.

This clone was found a few times. The chain joins TRBV27 to TRBJ2-7, with 11 nucleotides matching TRBD2. The V gene's germline CDR1 is MNHEY and CDR2 SMNVEV (reference sequence). This CDR3 contains 14 residues. Losses at the gene ends were 3 bases for V and 4 bases for J; bases not matched to a gene: 2. CDR3 sequence (DNA): TGTGCCAGCAGTTTCACTAGCGGGAGTTACGAGCAGTACTTC. The encoded protein is CASSFTSGSYEQYF.

The rearrangement links TRBV2 to TRBJ2-1; no firm D call. The length of the CDR3 is 14 residues. V was pared by 5 bases and J by 2 bases, with 10 bases between. Germline V lookup: CDR1 SNHLY, CDR2 FYNNEI. The CDR3: CASSIQPPYNEQFF. In DNA form, the CDR3 reads TGTGCCAGCAGTATCCAGCCCCCCTACAATGAGCAGTTCTTC.

V and J are TRBV12-5 and TRBJ2-7; D uncertain. The CDR3 is 9 residues long. V gave up 11 bases and J gave up 3 bases, with 5 bases separating them. Germline CDR1 is LGHNT and CDR2 is FRNRAP. As DNA, the CDR3 is TGTGCTGGATGCTACGAGCAGTACTTC. Residues: CAGCYEQYF.

The V and J genes are TRBV6-5 and TRBJ2-7; possibly TRBD1 for D (6 bases). The CDR3 contains 15 residues. V was cut by 6 bases and J by 2 bases, with 17 bases left in between. The germline CDR1 and CDR2 sequences are MNHEY and SVGAGI. The chain's CDR3 is CASSQRQAPAYEQYF. The DNA of the CDR3 is TGTGCCAGCAGCCAGCGACAGGCCCCAGCCTACGAGCAGTACTTC.

This chain links TRBV29-1 with TRBJ2-7, with no clear D. The germline V gene encodes CDR1 SQVTM and CDR2 ANQGSEA. V was clipped by 6 bases and J by 6 bases, with 12 bases between them. The CDR3 runs to 11 residues. CDR3 in DNA: TGCAGCGTCGACGGAGTTTCCGAGCAGTACTTC. Its protein product is CSVDGVSEQYF.

Only one count was recorded for this clone. The gene calls are TRBV30 and TRBJ1-1; D is undetermined. Germline V gene data show CDR1 as GTSNPN and CDR2 as SVGIG (reference sequence). Between the trimmed V and J ends, which lost 4 bases and 1 base, there was a span of 13 bases. The CDR3 sequence is 14 residues long. CDR3 nucleotides: TGTGCCTGGAACCCCAGGTTGGGGAACACTGAAGCTTTCTTT. Its translation is CAWNPRLGNTEAFF. Full variable domain (remainder filled in from reference TRBV30 and TRBJ1-1): SQTIHQWPATLVQPVGSPLSLECTVEGTSNPNLYWYRQAAGRGLQLLFYSVGIGQISSEVPQNLSASRPQDRQFILSSKKLLLSDSGFYLCAWNPRLGNTEAFFGQGTRLTVV.

The chain carries TRBV11-2 and TRBJ1-2; unclear D gene. V was pared by 5 bases and J by 1 base, with 11 bases between. Germline assignment: CDR1 SGHAT and CDR2 FQNNGV. This CDR3 spans 14 amino acids. The CDR3 DNA is TGTGCCAGCAGCCGGATCCCAATTAACTATGGCTACACCTTC. Protein sequence: CASSRIPINYGYTF.

The rearrangement joins TRBV28 to TRBJ1-2, with no clear D. Between the trimmed V and J ends, which lost 8 bases and 3 bases, there was a span of 10 bases. This CDR3 comprises 12 residues. Germline V gives CDR1 MDHEN, CDR2 SYDVKM. CDR3 in amino acids: CASSWLDYGYTF. Written as DNA, the CDR3 is TGTGCCAGCTCATGGTTGGACTATGGCTACACCTTC.